These 27 T cell receptor beta chains were sequenced from one sample in a study of T cell repertoires in cytomegalovirus infection. TCRdb called the reads again in MiXCR, with one record for every CDR3 protein. The sample has a few hundred thousand distinct CDR3 sequences, just under 25% seen once; the top ten hold approximately 12%. The antigens for these receptors are not known. Sequenced material: cultured PBMCs, taken from culture after CMV antigen stimulation. The origin of the receptors is a human donor in good health (CMV status not recorded). Some clones in this sample may be carry-over from other donors' samples.

This clonotype was seen a handful of times. The gene calls are TRBV27 and TRBJ2-3; D gene ambiguous. The germline V gene encodes CDR1 MNHEY and CDR2 SMNVEV (reference sequence). The CDR3 is 13 residues long. V was shortened by 0 bases and J by 4 bases, with 5 bases between the two germline ends. The CDR3 DNA sequence: TGTGCCAGCAGTTTATCGAATCCAGATACGCAGTATTTT. This translates into CASSLSNPDTQYF.

This clonotype was seen a few times. The rearrangement joins TRBV6-1 to TRBJ1-1; weak D call: TRBD1 (6 bases). There are 14 residues in the CDR3. V lost 7 bases and J 5 bases, leaving 17 bases between the germline ends. Germline V gene data show CDR1 as MNHNS and CDR2 as SASEGT. CDR3 DNA: TGTGCCAGCAATCCTCACAGGGTCGGAACTGAAGCTTTCTTT. Encoded protein: CASNPHRVGTEAFF.

This clonotype was observed a few times. The CDR3 DNA is TGTGCCAGCCTAGAAGGGACAGTCGGCCCCCTTTACAATGAGCAGTTCTTC. It is translated as CASLEGTVGPLYNEQFF. The J gene is TRBJ2-1, the V gene TRBV2; TRBD1 matches at 7 bases. Trimming cost V 8 bases and J 4 bases; bases outside gene matches: 17. Looked up from germline, CDR1 is SNHLY and CDR2 is FYNNEI. The CDR3 contains 17 residues. Filled out from reference TRBV2 and TRBJ2-1, the complete variable domain reads EPEVTQTPSHQVTQMGQEVILRCVPISNHLYFYWYRQILGQKVEFLVSFYNNEISEKSEIFDDQFSVERPDGSNFTLKIRSTKLEDSAMYFCASLEGTVGPLYNEQFFGPGTRLTVL.

This chain connects TRBV6-2 or TRBV6-3 to TRBJ2-7, with 10 positions matching TRBD1. V shed 2 bases and J 4 bases; nucleotides not matched to a gene: 8. CDR1 is MNHEY and CDR2 is SVGEGT in the germline V gene. The CDR3 is made up of 16 amino acids. The CDR3 DNA follows: TGTGCCAGCAGTTACGCGTCGGGACAGGGGTGGTACGAGCAGTACTTC. Its translation is CASSYASGQGWYEQYF.

This chain connects TRBV12-3 or TRBV12-4 to TRBJ1-1, with a weak D call TRBD1 (6 bases). The CDR3 spans 16 residues. V was cut by 7 bases and J by 0 bases, with 18 bases left in between. The CDR3 DNA reads TGTGCCAGCAACCCAAAGGGGGAGGGACTGAACACTGAAGCTTTCTTT. Translated: CASNPKGEGLNTEAFF.

This clonotype has a handful of counts. The chain couples TRBV24-1 to TRBJ2-5; a possible D gene is TRBD1 (5 bases). The CDR3 spans 14 residues. Between the trimmed V and J ends, which lost 3 bases and 2 bases, there was a span of 9 bases. Per the germline V gene, CDR1 is KGHDR and CDR2 is SFDVKD. This CDR3 reads CATSDLGAQETQYF. CDR3 sequence (DNA): TGTGCCACCAGTGATCTAGGGGCTCAAGAGACCCAGTACTTC.

This clonotype was observed a handful of times. V gene TRBV6-6 combines with J gene TRBJ2-5; TRBD2 aligns across 9 bases. The CDR3 extends over 15 amino acids. V gave up 6 bases and J gave up 5 bases; unmatched junction bases: 10. CDR1 is MNHNY and CDR2 is SVGAGI in the germline V gene (reference sequence). CDR3 sequence reads: CASSLPAGGGETQYF. In DNA, the CDR3 is TGTGCCAGCAGCCTACCCGCGGGAGGGGGGGAGACCCAGTACTTC.

This chain links TRBV5-4 with TRBJ2-5; D might be TRBD1 (6 bases). The germline V and J ends were trimmed by 5 bases and 5 bases, with 19 bases remaining between them. This CDR3 is built from 15 residues. CDR1 and CDR2 from the germline V gene are SGHNT and YYREEE (reference sequence). As DNA, the CDR3 is TGTGCCAGCAGGGTTGGGGGCGGAAATGAGGAGACCCAGTACTTC. It codes for CASRVGGGNEETQYF.

This clonotype occurred a few times. The chain carries TRBV15 and TRBJ2-1; TRBD2 matches at 13 bases. This CDR3 contains 13 residues. V lost 9 bases to trimming and J lost 7 bases; unmatched junction nucleotides: 3. The germline gives CDR1 LNHNV, CDR2 YYDKDF (reference sequence). CDR3 nucleotides: TGTGCCACGAAACTAGCGGGAGGGAATGAGCAGTTCTTC. Translation: CATKLAGGNEQFF. Based on the CDR3 plus reference TRBV15 and TRBJ2-1, the full variable domain is DAMVIQNPRYQVTQFGKPVTLSCSQTLNHNVMYWYQQKSSQAPKLLFHYYDKDFNNEADTPDNFQSRRPNTSFCFLDIRSPGLGDTAMYLCATKLAGGNEQFFGPGTRLTVL.

This clonotype was recorded a few times. The CDR3 bases are TGTGCCAGCAGCGCAGACAGGGGGGGCTTCCAAGAGACCCAGTACTTC. Protein: CASSADRGGFQETQYF. The gene calls are TRBV11-2 and TRBJ2-5, with 9 bases that match TRBD1. In germline, CDR1 is SGHAT, CDR2 FQNNGV. This CDR3 is built from 16 residues. V trimming: 5 bases; J trimming: 1 base; junction bases outside the gene matches: 8.

The CDR3: CSARTGREEAFF. CDR3 nucleotides: TGCAGTGCTAGGACAGGGAGGGAAGAAGCTTTCTTT. The rearrangement uses TRBV20-1 and TRBJ1-1; 7 nucleotides match TRBD1. Germline CDR1 and CDR2: DFQATT and SNEGSKA (reference sequence). J gave up 8 bases and V 3 bases, and 6 bases lay outside the gene matches. The CDR3 loop spans 12 amino acids.

V usage is TRBV6-5 and J usage is TRBJ1-1; D is ambiguous. V was pared by 10 bases and J by 1 base, with 10 bases between. This CDR3 is built from 12 residues. Looked up from germline, CDR1 is MNHEY and CDR2 is SVGAGI. The CDR3: CAIGPPNTEAFF. As DNA, the CDR3 is TGTGCCATCGGGCCCCCGAACACTGAAGCTTTCTTT.

The gene calls are TRBV7-9 and TRBJ2-7, with 8 nucleotides matching TRBD2. V shed 5 bases, J shed 4 bases, and the junction held 19 bases outside the gene matches. From germline, CDR1 is SEHNR and CDR2 FQNEAQ (reference sequence). CDR3 size: 18 residues. The CDR3 reads CASSPSPGNSGRNYEQYF. DNA for the CDR3: TGTGCCAGCAGCCCCTCCCCGGGGAACAGCGGGAGAAATTACGAGCAGTACTTC.

The table lists this clonotype with many counts. The rearrangement uses TRBV7-2 and TRBJ2-6; maybe TRBD1 (5 bases). Trimming stripped 3 bases from V and 1 base from J, with 13 bases between. The CDR3 is made up of 17 amino acids. Germline CDR1 is SGHTA and CDR2 is FQGNSA. This CDR3 is CASSFVPGLSGANVLTF. The CDR3 nucleotides are TGTGCCAGCAGCTTCGTTCCAGGGTTATCTGGGGCCAACGTCCTGACTTTC.

This clonotype was detected only a few times. The chain joins TRBV7-6 to TRBJ1-3; D ambiguous. Germline CDR1 reads SGHVS; CDR2 reads FNYEAQ. CDR3 length equals 14 residues. V was clipped by 2 bases and J by 2 bases, with 7 bases between them. The CDR3 DNA is TGTGCCAGCAGCTTAAGCCCCGCTGGAAACACCATATATTTT. Translated, it gives CASSLSPAGNTIYF.

In this sample, this clonotype turned up many times. This chain uses TRBV7-2 with TRBJ2-3; D is undetermined. The germline V gene encodes CDR1 SGHTA and CDR2 FQGNSA. This CDR3 is built from 13 residues. V lost 8 bases and J lost 3, with 12 bases in between. DNA of the CDR3: TGTGCCAGCGAGAGTGGTTCGACAGATACGCAGTATTTT. Protein: CASESGSTDTQYF.

This clonotype was seen a single time. The V and J genes are TRBV19 and TRBJ1-2, with TRBD1 matching over 8 bases. V was clipped by 2 bases and J by 5 bases; unmatched bases: 7. CDR3 size: 15 residues. CDR1 LNHDA and CDR2 SQIVND come from the germline V gene (reference sequence). CDR3 amino acids: CASSIQGASSYGYTF. The CDR3 DNA reads TGTGCCAGTAGTATACAGGGGGCTTCGTCGTATGGCTACACCTTC.

This chain uses TRBV20-1 with TRBJ1-5, with D maybe TRBD1 (6 bases). Trimming left V 3 bases short and J 5 bases short, with 14 bases between. The germline V gene has CDR1 DFQATT and CDR2 SNEGSKA (reference sequence). The CDR3 has 14 residues. CDR3 protein: CSASVPGGHQPQHF. As DNA, the CDR3 is TGCAGTGCTAGCGTCCCGGGGGGGCATCAGCCCCAGCATTTT.

This clonotype turned up a few times. The J gene is TRBJ2-5, the V gene TRBV11-3; tentatively, D is TRBD1 (5 bases). V was trimmed by 3 bases and J by 6 bases, leaving 14 bases between them. The germline V gene encodes CDR1 SGHNT and CDR2 YENEEA. The CDR3 totals 14 residues. For the CDR3, the DNA is TGTGCCAGCAGCTTCGGCAGGGCTGGAAAGACCCAGTACTTC. This sequence encodes CASSFGRAGKTQYF. The variable domain in full, with the rest retrieved from reference TRBV11-3 and TRBJ2-5, is EAGVVQSPRYKIIEKKQPVAFWCNPISGHNTLYWYLQNLGQGPELLIRYENEEAVDDSQLPKDRFSAERLKGVDSTLKIQPAELGDSAVYLCASSFGRAGKTQYFGPGTRLLVL.

This clonotype was observed a few times. The rearrangement links TRBV5-6 to TRBJ2-5; no firm D call. The CDR3 runs to 13 residues. With 0 bases removed from V and 5 bases from J, the gap between germline ends came to 8 bases. Germline V CDR1 and CDR2: SGHDT, YYEEEE. CDR3 sequence (DNA): TGTGCCAGCAGCTTGGGACGAAAGGAGACCCAGTACTTC. Protein sequence: CASSLGRKETQYF.

This clonotype came up a few times. V is TRBV5-1 and J is TRBJ1-2, with D tentatively TRBD1 (5 bases). The V end was cut by 0 bases, the J end by 4 bases, with 10 bases between. The CDR3 runs 14 residues. Germline V gives CDR1 SGHRS, CDR2 YFSETQ. The CDR3 DNA is TGCGCCAGCAGCTTGGGACAGAATAGCTATGGCTACACCTTC. Its translation is CASSLGQNSYGYTF.

The CDR3 sequence: CSALTGAKEKLFF. The CDR3 DNA is TGCAGCGCTTTGACGGGTGCCAAAGAAAAACTGTTTTTT. The chain employs TRBV20-1 and TRBJ1-4; no clear D gene. The CDR3 is 13 residues long. The germline V gene encodes CDR1 DFQATT and CDR2 SNEGSKA (reference sequence).

This clonotype was detected only a few times. The rearrangement uses TRBV29-1 and TRBJ1-6; 7 nucleotides align to TRBD1. With V trimmed by 4 bases and J by 6 bases, 0 bases remained unmatched. The CDR3 contains 12 residues. Germline lookup yields CDR1 SQVTM and CDR2 ANQGSEA. CDR3 region: CSVGQGNSPLHF. The DNA of the CDR3 is TGCAGCGTTGGACAGGGTAATTCACCCCTCCACTTT.

The V call is TRBV5-6, the J call TRBJ2-1; 8 bases fit TRBD2. Germline values: CDR1 SGHDT, CDR2 YYEEEE. CDR3 length: 14 amino acids. V dropped 4 bases and J dropped 6; count of bases not matched to a gene: 6. CDR3 bases: TGTGCCAGCAGCCTGGGACTAGTCCTCAATGAGCAGTTCTTC. It codes for CASSLGLVLNEQFF.

There are many counts of this clonotype. This sequence joins TRBV30 and TRBJ1-1; 8 bases are a match to TRBD1. Unmatched junction bases numbered 11, after V lost 0 bases and J lost 5 bases. CDR3 length: 16 residues. CDR1 is GTSNPN, CDR2 SVGIG, per germline (reference sequence). CDR3 DNA: TGTGCCTGGAGTGTCCCCCAAACAGGGGGAAGGACTGAAGCTTTCTTT. The encoded protein is CAWSVPQTGGRTEAFF.

This rearrangement joins TRBV20-1 to TRBJ2-1; D is perhaps TRBD1 (6 bases). The ends were cut back, 4 bases at V and 4 bases at J, with 14 bases in the middle. Germline assignment: CDR1 DFQATT and CDR2 SNEGSKA (reference sequence). This CDR3 comprises 14 residues. The CDR3 DNA follows: TGCAGTGCTACCCTCGGGGACAAATACAATGAGCAGTTCTTC. Translation: CSATLGDKYNEQFF.

The J gene is TRBJ2-5, the V gene TRBV5-1; no definite D call. Germline V lookup: CDR1 SGHRS, CDR2 YFSETQ. This CDR3 region has 12 residues. V lost 5 bases, J lost 2 bases, and 7 bases lay in between. CDR3: CASRRSQETQYF. CDR3 coding DNA: TGCGCCAGCAGACGGTCACAAGAGACCCAGTACTTC. The full variable domain, with the rest looked up from reference TRBV5-1 and TRBJ2-5, is KAGVTQTPRYLIKTRGQQVTLSCSPISGHRSVSWYQQTPGQGLQFLFEYFSETQRNKGNFPGRFSGRQFSNSRSEMNVSTLELGDSALYLCASRRSQETQYFGPGTRLLVL.